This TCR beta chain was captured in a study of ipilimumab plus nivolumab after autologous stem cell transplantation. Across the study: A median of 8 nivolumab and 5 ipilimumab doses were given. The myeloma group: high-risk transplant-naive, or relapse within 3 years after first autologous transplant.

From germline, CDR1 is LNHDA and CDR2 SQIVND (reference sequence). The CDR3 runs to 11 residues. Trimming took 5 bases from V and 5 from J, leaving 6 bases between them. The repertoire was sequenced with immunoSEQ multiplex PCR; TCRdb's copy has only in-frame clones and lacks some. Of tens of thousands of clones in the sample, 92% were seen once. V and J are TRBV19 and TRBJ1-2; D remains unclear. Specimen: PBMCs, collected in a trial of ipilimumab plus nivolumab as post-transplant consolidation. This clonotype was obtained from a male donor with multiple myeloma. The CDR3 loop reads CASSGSYGYTF. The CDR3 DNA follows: TGTGCCAGTAGTGGAAGTTATGGCTACACCTTC. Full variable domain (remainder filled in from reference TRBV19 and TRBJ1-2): DGGITQSPKYLFRKEGQNVTLSCEQNLNHDAMYWYRQDPGQGLRLIYYSQIVNDFQKGDIAEGYSVSREKKESFPLTVTSAQKNPTAFYLCASSGSYGYTFGSGTRLTVV.